This T cell receptor beta chain was captured by sequencing in a study of OX40 agonist ivuxolimab in advanced cancers. Whole-study context: The study enrolled dose-escalation patients with hepatocellular carcinoma, melanoma, renal cell or head and neck cancer.

The assay was immunoSEQ multiplex PCR, and TCRdb's table has in-frame clones only and misses some. The sample lists some 70,000 clones, roughly 90% occurring once. J gave up 8 bases and V 7 bases, and 5 bases lay outside the gene matches. The CDR3 is made up of 12 amino acids. CDR1 is MNHEY, CDR2 SVGAGI, per germline. This clone was picked up one time. The V gene is TRBV6-5, the J gene TRBJ1-2; 9 nucleotides align to TRBD1. Sequenced here: CD4+ or CD8+ T cells sorted from blood, sampled in a trial of the OX40 agonist ivuxolimab. The TCR comes from an adult with an advanced solid tumor such as melanoma, head and neck, liver or kidney cancer. The CDR3 coding sequence is TGTGCCAGCACCTTGGGACAGGGAGGCTACACCTTC. Encoded protein: CASTLGQGGYTF.